This T cell receptor beta chain was captured in a study of CD8+CD57+ T cells in acquired aplastic anemia. Study details: Across the sorted CD4+ and CD8+ cells, DNA amounts averaged roughly 3 ug. The study obtained 9 million to 13 million reads on average for CD4+ cells from healthy donors. General study findings and limits: Sharing between patients and controls was observed for around 27 CD8+ CDR3 sequences. The CD8+ Simpson's diversity of patients and controls was not significantly different.

This clonotype has at least ten counts. The antigen is unknown. The CDR3 consists of 13 residues. Germline CDR1 reads LGHDT; CDR2 reads YNNKEL (reference sequence). V was clipped by 4 bases and J by 1 base, with 8 bases between them. Genomic DNA was employed as the template in profiling TCR beta VDJ and CDR3. TCRdb redid the calling of the reads with MiXCR, one entry per CDR3 protein. Among 120,000 or so distinct CDR3 sequences listed, over 45% were seen once. This clonotype was obtained from a human donor in good health, serving as a control. The chain employs TRBV3-1 and TRBJ2-7, with D uncertain. Sequencing was done on a sample of sorted CD4+, CD8+, or CD8+CD57+ T cells (not recorded which) from PBMCs. In DNA, the CDR3 is TGTGCCAGCAGCCCCCTTCGTTCCTACGAGCAGTACTTC. It codes for CASSPLRSYEQYF.